This record covers a single T cell receptor (beta chain). The material for each subset, its genomic DNA, was split evenly across several immunoSEQ plates. In the original analysis: Filtering differed for immunoSEQ, which gave only junction sequences without quality scores. Repertoires were generated with immunoSEQ multiplex PCR, while TCRdb's copy carries only in-frame clones and drops some. The V and J calls and the clone size are those of that table, but D and trimming were determined from the DNA. Among roughly 510,000 clones listed, over 75% were seen once. This entry comes from a study of shared clonotypes between healthy human individuals. This CDR3 is 16 amino acids long. Germline V CDR1 and CDR2: SEHNR, FQNEAQ (reference sequence). Trimming stripped 6 bases from V and 1 base from J, with 18 bases between. The healthy adult donors were HIV-negative and reported no recent acute infections or vaccinations.

This sequence joins TRBV7-9 and TRBJ1-1; unclear D gene. Sequencing input: PBMCs. This clonotype was sampled from a middle-aged woman in good health. Some clones in this sample may be carry-over from other donors' samples. The CDR3 DNA follows: TGTGCCAGCAGGATTCCCGCCGAAAACCAGAACACTGAAGCTTTCTTT. It codes for CASRIPAENQNTEAFF.